These 3 T cell receptor beta chains originate from one sample sequenced in a study of T cells after yellow fever vaccination. TCRdb re-analysed the 5' RACE reads in MiXCR, keeping a single row per CDR3 protein. The sample consists of almost 600,000 distinct CDR3 sequences, roughly 14% of them appearing once. This sample comprised PBMCs, obtained on the day of the yellow fever booster vaccination. Receptors were obtained from a man aged 25 to 40 who received the YFV17D yellow fever vaccine.

The V gene is TRBV5-8, the J gene TRBJ1-2; the D gene is possibly TRBD1 (6 bases). V lost 4 bases and J lost 8, with 18 bases in between. Germline CDR1 reads SGHTS; CDR2 reads YDEGEE. The CDR3 is made up of 14 amino acids. The CDR3 sequence is CASSPRQEPKGYTF. In DNA, the CDR3 is TGTGCCAGCAGCCCCCGACAGGAGCCGAAGGGCTACACCTTC.

This rearrangement joins TRBV5-1 to TRBJ1-1; unclear D gene. The CDR3 totals 15 residues. CDR1 is SGHRS, CDR2 YFSETQ, per germline. The V end was cut by 4 bases, the J end by 0 bases, with 13 bases between. The DNA for the CDR3 is TGCGCCAGCAGCCTTTCCAACAGACTGAACACTGAAGCTTTCTTT. It is translated as CASSLSNRLNTEAFF.

The J gene is TRBJ2-5, the V gene TRBV20-1; 8 bases are shared with TRBD2. With 6 bases clipped from V and 5 bases from J, the junction kept 8 bases outside the gene matches. Germline CDR1 is DFQATT and CDR2 is SNEGSKA (reference sequence). There are 13 residues in the CDR3. The CDR3: CSARGGLQETQYF. CDR3 nucleotides: TGCAGTGCACGGGGGGGCCTTCAGGAGACCCAGTACTTC.